The 30 T cell receptor beta chains below all came from one sample that was sequenced in a study of blood T cell repertoires in COVID-19. Using immunoSEQ multiplex PCR, the repertoire was profiled, and TCRdb retains in-frame clones only, with some absent. The sample lists a few hundred thousand clones, roughly 89% occurring once. Sequencing used peripheral blood. Source of these receptors: a woman aged 55-70 years with COVID-19, enrolled during active disease.

V is TRBV20-1 and J is TRBJ1-2, with TRBD1 as a possible D gene (6 bases). This CDR3 has 11 amino acids. V gave up 3 bases and J gave up 7 bases, with 9 bases separating them. Germline V gene lookup returns CDR1 DFQATT and CDR2 SNEGSKA (reference sequence). DNA of the CDR3: TGCAGTGCTAGCAGAGGGGGTGGCTACACCTTC. This codes for CSASRGGGYTF.

The chain uses TRBV30 and TRBJ1-6; 10 bases line up with TRBD1. Trimming removed 6 bases from V and 9 bases from J; junction bases left unmatched: 11. The CDR3 has 15 residues. Germline values: CDR1 GTSNPN, CDR2 SVGIG (reference sequence). The CDR3 DNA reads as TGTGCCTGCAGGGCTTTGGGACAGGGGACTTCACCCCTCCACTTT. This codes for CACRALGQGTSPLHF.

The genes are TRBV29-1 and TRBJ2-2, with 8 bases matching TRBD2. Germline CDR1 SQVTM, CDR2 ANQGSEA. Trimming took 5 bases from V and 7 from J; bases not matched to a gene: 6. This CDR3 is 13 amino acids long. The CDR3 loop reads CSVLTSGGGELFF. The CDR3 coding sequence is TGCAGCGTTTTAACTAGCGGTGGCGGGGAGCTGTTTTTT.

The genes are TRBV9 and TRBJ1-1; D is perhaps TRBD1 (6 bases). CDR3 length: 18 amino acids. Germline CDR1 reads SGDLS; CDR2 reads YYNGEE. V was pared by 3 bases and J by 3 bases, with 24 bases between. The CDR3: CASSDNRASGMVDTEAFF. Here the CDR3 DNA reads TGTGCCAGCAGCGATAACAGGGCGAGCGGGATGGTCGACACTGAAGCTTTCTTT. Filled out from reference TRBV9 and TRBJ1-1, the complete variable domain reads DSGVTQTPKHLITATGQRVTLRCSPRSGDLSVYWYQQSLDQGLQFLIQYYNGEERAKGNILERFSAQQFPDLHSELNLSSLELGDSALYFCASSDNRASGMVDTEAFFGQGTRLTVV.

The chain uses TRBV5-4 and TRBJ1-3; 7 nucleotides agree with TRBD1. The J segment lost 0 bases and the V segment lost 4 bases, leaving 7 bases of the junction unmatched. Per germline, CDR1 SGHNT and CDR2 YYREEE (reference sequence). The CDR3 runs to 16 residues. This chain's CDR3 is CASSKSGGSSGNTIYF. Here the CDR3 DNA reads TGTGCCAGCAGCAAGTCAGGGGGTTCCTCTGGAAACACCATATATTTT.

The genes are TRBV12-3 or TRBV12-4 and TRBJ1-5, with 7 bases that match TRBD1. The ends lost 6 bases at V and 6 bases at J; junction bases unmatched: 5. This CDR3 is 13 amino acids long. The CDR3 nucleotides are TGTGCCAGCAGCCTCAACAGGGGTCAGCCCCAGCATTTT. This encodes CASSLNRGQPQHF.

The chain couples TRBV9 to TRBJ2-5, with D perhaps matching TRBD2 (7 bases). The CDR3 runs 17 residues. V lost 0 bases and J lost 1, with 16 bases in between. Germline V gene lookup returns CDR1 SGDLS and CDR2 YYNGEE. In nucleotides, the CDR3 is TGTGCCAGCAGCGTAGGGGGGACTACAGGGACCCAAGAGACCCAGTACTTC. It codes for CASSVGGTTGTQETQYF.

Here the CDR3 reads CASSQERRGWGYTF. CDR3 coding DNA: TGTGCCAGCAGCCAAGAGAGGCGGGGCTGGGGCTACACCTTC. The chain joins TRBV3-1 (or the pseudogene TRBV3-2) to TRBJ1-2, with D possibly TRBD1 on 5 matching bases. The CDR3 has 14 amino acids. CDR1 LGHDT and CDR2 YNNKEL come from the germline V gene (reference sequence). V lost 0 bases to trimming and J lost 8 bases, with 13 bases between them.

This sequence joins TRBV4-1 and TRBJ2-3; 7 bases fit TRBD2. Germline lookup yields CDR1 MGHRA and CDR2 YSYEKL. CDR3 length: 15 residues. The V gene end was trimmed by 8 bases and the J gene end by 0 bases; junction bases not matched to a gene: 8. As DNA, the CDR3 is TGCGCCAGCTCCCATAGCGGGCAGAGCACAGATACGCAGTATTTT. Translated: CASSHSGQSTDTQYF.

The chain recombines TRBV7-9 with TRBJ1-2; no reliable D call. Trimming took off 7 bases at V and 2 bases at J, with 11 bases between the two ends. The CDR3 totals 13 residues. Germline-derived CDR1 and CDR2 are SEHNR and FQNEAQ (reference sequence). The CDR3 DNA follows: TGTGCCAGCACCCAAGGCGTGAACTATGGCTACACCTTC. Its protein product is CASTQGVNYGYTF.

This chain connects TRBV19 to TRBJ2-7; D not certain. V gave up 5 bases and J gave up 0 bases, with 14 bases separating them. This CDR3 spans 15 amino acids. Germline CDR1 and CDR2: LNHDA and SQIVND (reference sequence). CDR3 residues: CASSAESSGSYEQYF. CDR3 nucleotide sequence: TGTGCCAGTAGTGCCGAGTCGTCGGGCTCCTACGAGCAGTACTTC.

V usage is TRBV18 and J usage is TRBJ1-1; 12 nucleotides align to TRBD1. The germline CDR1 and CDR2 sequences are KGHSH and LQKENI. Trimming at V came to 3 bases and at J to 1 base, leaving 6 bases not matched to a gene. CDR3 length equals 17 residues. Here the CDR3 DNA reads TGTGCCAGCTCACCGTCCGGGACAGGGGGCCGGAACACTGAAGCTTTCTTT. Amino acids: CASSPSGTGGRNTEAFF.

This rearrangement joins TRBV3-1 (or the pseudogene TRBV3-2) to TRBJ2-2; 13 positions agree with TRBD2. Unmatched junction bases numbered 10, after V lost 4 bases and J lost 2 bases. Germline CDR1 is LGHDT and CDR2 is YNNKEL (reference sequence). CDR3 length: 19 amino acids. CDR3 DNA: TGTGCCAGCAGCCGGATCACTCGGACTAGCGGGAGTAACACCGGGGAGCTGTTTTTT. Amino acids: CASSRITRTSGSNTGELFF.

This chain joins TRBV25-1 and TRBJ1-5; D might be TRBD1 (6 bases). Germline CDR1 is MGHDK and CDR2 is SYGVNS. Between the trimmed V and J ends, which lost 6 bases and 3 bases, there was a span of 12 bases. This CDR3 region has 14 residues. In DNA, the CDR3 is TGTGCCAGCAGCCTAGGGGGAAACAATCAGCCCCAGCATTTT. Protein: CASSLGGNNQPQHF.

This sequence joins TRBV19 and TRBJ2-2, with D possibly TRBD1 on 6 matching bases. Trimming took off 6 bases at V and 3 bases at J, with 11 bases between the two ends. This CDR3 spans 14 amino acids. Germline CDR1 is LNHDA and CDR2 is SQIVND (reference sequence). CDR3 protein: CASRGAWDTGELFF. The CDR3 DNA reads as TGTGCCAGTAGGGGGGCTTGGGACACCGGGGAGCTGTTTTTT.

The V call is TRBV6-5, the J call TRBJ2-2; 10 bases are shared with TRBD2. The CDR3 runs to 15 residues. Trimming took 2 bases from V and 9 from J; bases not matched to a gene: 6. Germline loops: CDR1 MNHEY, CDR2 SVGAGI. For the CDR3, the DNA is TGTGCCAGCAGTTACCAAGCGGGGGGGCGCCGGGAGCTGTTTTTT. It yields the protein CASSYQAGGRRELFF.

The rearrangement links TRBV7-2 to TRBJ2-7; 10 positions match TRBD1. This CDR3 region has 14 residues. The V and J ends lost 6 bases and 7 bases, in that order; junction bases with no gene match: 9. Germline CDR1 and CDR2: SGHTA and FQGNSA. The CDR3 region has the DNA TGTGCCAGCAGTTTCCGGGACAGGGGTTTGGAGCAGTACTTC. Encoded protein: CASSFRDRGLEQYF.

This chain connects TRBV6-5 to TRBJ1-2; 7 positions match TRBD1. With V trimmed by 7 bases and J by 8 bases, 10 bases remained unmatched. Germline V CDR1 and CDR2: MNHEY, SVGAGI. The CDR3 extends over 13 amino acids. The CDR3 nucleotides read TGTGCCAGCACCTCGACCTTCAGGGGGGGCTACACCTTC. It translates to CASTSTFRGGYTF.

V usage is TRBV7-3 and J usage is TRBJ1-2; the match to TRBD1 covers 7 bases. The V gene's germline CDR1 is SGHTA and CDR2 FQGTGA. The length of the CDR3 is 14 residues. The ends lost 5 bases at V and 6 bases at J; junction bases unmatched: 9. The CDR3: CASSAQGGANGYTF. In DNA form, the CDR3 reads TGTGCCAGCAGCGCTCAGGGGGGCGCAAATGGCTACACCTTC.

CDR3 protein: CASSGRGTGEQYF. DNA for the CDR3: TGCGCCAGCAGCGGCAGGGGTACGGGCGAGCAGTACTTC. This chain uses TRBV5-1 with TRBJ2-7, with D possibly matching TRBD1 (6 bases). Trimming stripped 4 bases from V and 6 bases from J, with 14 bases between. This CDR3 region has 13 residues. Germline values: CDR1 SGHRS, CDR2 YFSETQ.

CDR3 sequence reads: CASRGDLGNTIYF. The CDR3 DNA reads as TGTGCCAGCAGAGGGGATTTGGGAAACACCATATATTTT. The V gene is TRBV27, the J gene TRBJ1-3, with D maybe TRBD1 (5 bases). The germline V gene has CDR1 MNHEY and CDR2 SMNVEV (reference sequence). The CDR3 loop spans 13 amino acids. V lost 6 bases to trimming and J lost 4 bases, with 10 bases between them.

This chain joins TRBV3-1 (or the pseudogene TRBV3-2) and TRBJ2-2; TRBD1 matches at 10 bases. J was trimmed by 4 bases and V by 0 bases; bases with no gene match: 5. This CDR3 has 17 amino acids. Germline V CDR1 and CDR2: LGHDT, YNNKEL (reference sequence). For the CDR3, the DNA is TGTGCCAGCAGCCAAGATAGGAGACAGGGGGCCACCGGGGAGCTGTTTTTT. This gives the protein CASSQDRRQGATGELFF.

The V call is TRBV5-6, the J call TRBJ2-7, with TRBD1 matching over 7 bases. Germline V gene lookup returns CDR1 SGHDT and CDR2 YYEEEE. V lost 5 bases and J lost 2; bases outside the gene matches: 4. The CDR3 runs to 13 residues. DNA for the CDR3: TGTGCCAGCAGGCCCGGGACAGCCTACGAGCAGTACTTC. Translated: CASRPGTAYEQYF.

This chain connects TRBV10-3 to TRBJ1-2, with no clear D. Trimming removed 4 bases from V and 6 bases from J, with 18 bases in between. This CDR3 is 15 amino acids long. From germline, CDR1 is ENHRY and CDR2 SYGVKD. CDR3 protein: CAISAPNLMTNGYTF. For the CDR3, the DNA is TGTGCCATCAGTGCCCCTAACCTGATGACAAATGGCTACACCTTC.

The chain employs TRBV18 and TRBJ2-3, with D perhaps matching TRBD1 (5 bases). This CDR3 is 13 amino acids long. Deletions cut 3 bases from V and 6 bases from J, with 10 bases between. CDR1 and CDR2 (germline): KGHSH, LQKENI. CDR3 sequence: CASSPRDPDTQYF. DNA of the CDR3: TGTGCCAGCTCACCCAGGGATCCCGATACGCAGTATTTT.

This chain connects TRBV11-2 to TRBJ2-1, with 7 bases identical to TRBD1. The CDR3 is 18 amino acids. After removal of 1 base from V and 4 bases from J, the junction contained 13 bases not matched to a gene. Germline values: CDR1 SGHAT, CDR2 FQNNGV. CDR3 amino acids: CASSLAPITGVAYNEQFF. CDR3 bases: TGTGCCAGCAGCTTAGCTCCAATTACAGGGGTAGCATACAATGAGCAGTTCTTC.

The rearrangement links TRBV19 to TRBJ2-7; 7 positions agree with TRBD1. The CDR3 is 15 residues long. Germline CDR1 is LNHDA and CDR2 is SQIVND (reference sequence). V was clipped by 2 bases and J by 3 bases; unmatched bases: 7. This CDR3 is CASSIRQGFSYEQYF. The CDR3 coding sequence is TGTGCCAGTAGTATAAGACAGGGTTTTAGCTACGAGCAGTACTTC. The whole variable domain, filled in from reference TRBV19 and TRBJ2-7, reads DGGITQSPKYLFRKEGQNVTLSCEQNLNHDAMYWYRQDPGQGLRLIYYSQIVNDFQKGDIAEGYSVSREKKESFPLTVTSAQKNPTAFYLCASSIRQGFSYEQYFGPGTRLTVT.

The rearrangement joins TRBV5-1 to TRBJ1-1; TRBD1 matches at 11 bases. Germline lookup yields CDR1 SGHRS and CDR2 YFSETQ. The CDR3 consists of 14 residues. V gave up 4 bases and J gave up 4 bases; unmatched junction bases: 3. In nucleotides, the CDR3 is TGCGCCAGCAGCGGGACAGGGGGGAGCACTGAAGCTTTCTTT. Protein: CASSGTGGSTEAFF.

The chain has TRBV7-9 and TRBJ2-3, with no clear D. The germline CDR1 and CDR2 sequences are SEHNR and FQNEAQ (reference sequence). V was clipped by 6 bases and J by 2 bases, with 6 bases between them. The CDR3 runs 12 residues. CDR3 DNA: TGTGCCAGCAGACAGAACACAGATACGCAGTATTTT. It encodes CASRQNTDTQYF.

The chain joins TRBV19 to TRBJ1-5; the match to TRBD1 covers 7 bases. In germline, CDR1 is LNHDA, CDR2 SQIVND (reference sequence). Germline trimming cut 5 bases from V and 0 bases from J; bases unmatched to any gene: 7. This CDR3 is built from 16 residues. This CDR3 reads CASSPRQGNSNQPQHF. The CDR3 nucleotides are TGTGCCAGTAGTCCTCGACAGGGAAATAGCAATCAGCCCCAGCATTTT.